This entry features one T cell receptor beta chain sequence. Its antigen is as yet unknown. PCR used 60 Vbeta primers and 13 Jbeta primers. Produced via immunoSEQ multiplex PCR; TCRdb's table is partial and in-frame only. The repertoire holds 150,000 to 200,000 clones, with around 86% as singletons. This sample is part of a study of cytomegalovirus exposure and HLA in healthy donors. Study observations and caveats: The study carried out a later analysis of TCR beta sequences. It associated 15,000 to 20,000 of them with specific HLA alleles at a false discovery rate of 0.05. Among TCR beta chains, those listed as cytomegalovirus-associated numbered over 150. The authors excluded some V segments, including TRBV6-2 and TRBV6-3, as indistinguishable. High sensitivity and specificity were reportedly achieved when the classifier diagnosed cytomegalovirus status.

The CDR3 is made up of 16 amino acids. With 2 bases removed from V and 1 base from J, the gap between germline ends came to 12 bases. The germline V gene encodes CDR1 MNHEY and CDR2 SMNVEV (reference sequence). This chain joins TRBV27 and TRBJ1-5; D call uncertain. This clonotype originated in a girl aged 2 to 10 in good health and CMV-seropositive. Material for sequencing was PBMCs. CDR3 in amino acids: CASSLKAGISNQPQHF. The CDR3 DNA reads as TGTGCCAGCAGTTTAAAGGCGGGGATCAGCAATCAGCCCCAGCATTTT.